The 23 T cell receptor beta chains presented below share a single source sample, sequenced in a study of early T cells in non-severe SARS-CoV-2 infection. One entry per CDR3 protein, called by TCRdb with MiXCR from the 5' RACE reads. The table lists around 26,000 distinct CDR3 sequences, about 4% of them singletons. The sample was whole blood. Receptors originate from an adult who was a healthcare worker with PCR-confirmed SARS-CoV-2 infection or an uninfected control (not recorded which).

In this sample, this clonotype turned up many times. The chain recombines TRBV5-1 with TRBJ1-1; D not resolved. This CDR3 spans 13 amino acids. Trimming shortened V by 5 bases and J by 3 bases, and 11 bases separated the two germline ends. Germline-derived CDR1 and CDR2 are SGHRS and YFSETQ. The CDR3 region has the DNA TGCGCCAGCAGACCGGACGGGTACACTGAAGCTTTCTTT. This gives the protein CASRPDGYTEAFF. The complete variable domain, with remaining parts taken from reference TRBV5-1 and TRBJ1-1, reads KAGVTQTPRYLIKTRGQQVTLSCSPISGHRSVSWYQQTPGQGLQFLFEYFSETQRNKGNFPGRFSGRQFSNSRSEMNVSTLELGDSALYLCASRPDGYTEAFFGQGTRLTVV.

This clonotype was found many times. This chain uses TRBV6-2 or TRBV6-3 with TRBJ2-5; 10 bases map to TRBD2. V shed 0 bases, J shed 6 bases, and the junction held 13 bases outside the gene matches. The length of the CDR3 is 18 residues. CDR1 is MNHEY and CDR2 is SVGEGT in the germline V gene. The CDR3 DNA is TGTGCCAGCAGTTACTCGACAATGGCTAGCGGGAGAGCGAAGACCCAGTACTTC. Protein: CASSYSTMASGRAKTQYF.

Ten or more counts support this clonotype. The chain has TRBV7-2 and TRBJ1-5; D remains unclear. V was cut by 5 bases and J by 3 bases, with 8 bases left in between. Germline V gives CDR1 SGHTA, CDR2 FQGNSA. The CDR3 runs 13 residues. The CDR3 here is CASSRSINQPQHF. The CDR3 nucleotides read TGTGCCAGCAGCCGGAGCATCAATCAGCCCCAGCATTTT.

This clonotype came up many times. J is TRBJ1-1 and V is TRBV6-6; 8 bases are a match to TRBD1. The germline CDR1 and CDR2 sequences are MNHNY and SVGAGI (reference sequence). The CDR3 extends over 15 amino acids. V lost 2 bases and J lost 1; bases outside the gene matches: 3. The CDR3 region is CASSYAGTGNTEAFF. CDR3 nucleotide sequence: TGTGCCAGCAGTTACGCCGGGACAGGGAACACTGAAGCTTTCTTT.

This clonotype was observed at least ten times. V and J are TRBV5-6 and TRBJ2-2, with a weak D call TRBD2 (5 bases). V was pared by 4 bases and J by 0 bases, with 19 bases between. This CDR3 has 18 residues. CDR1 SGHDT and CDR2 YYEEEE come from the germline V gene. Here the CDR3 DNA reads TGTGCCAGCAGCGTCTTCCTCCGGGGAGATGCGAACACCGGGGAGCTGTTTTTT. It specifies CASSVFLRGDANTGELFF.

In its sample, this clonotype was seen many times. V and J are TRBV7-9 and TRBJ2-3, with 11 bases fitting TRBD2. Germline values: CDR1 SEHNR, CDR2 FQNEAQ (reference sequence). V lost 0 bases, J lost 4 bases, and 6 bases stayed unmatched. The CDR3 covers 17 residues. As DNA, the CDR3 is TGTGCCAGCAGCTTAGCGAGACTAGCGGGACGGCCAGATACGCAGTATTTT. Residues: CASSLARLAGRPDTQYF.

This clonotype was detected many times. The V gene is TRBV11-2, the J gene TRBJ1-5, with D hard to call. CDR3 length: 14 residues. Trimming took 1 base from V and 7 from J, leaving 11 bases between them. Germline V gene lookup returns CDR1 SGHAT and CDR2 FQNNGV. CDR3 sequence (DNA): TGTGCCAGCAGCTTAGCCCAGGCGGGCCAGCCCCAGCATTTT. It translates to CASSLAQAGQPQHF.

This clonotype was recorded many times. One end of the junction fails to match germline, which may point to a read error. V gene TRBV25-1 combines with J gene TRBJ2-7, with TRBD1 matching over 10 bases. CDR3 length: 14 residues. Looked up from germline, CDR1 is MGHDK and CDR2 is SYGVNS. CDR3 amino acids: CASSEWDRGDEQYF. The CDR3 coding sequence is TGTGCCAGCAGCGAATGGGACAGGGGAGACGAGCAGTACTTC.

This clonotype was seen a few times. The CDR3 loop reads CASSLTTGLYNSPLHF. The CDR3 DNA reads as TGTGCCAGCAGCTTAACTACAGGGCTCTACAATTCACCCCTCCACTTT. The chain employs TRBV7-2 and TRBJ1-6; D perhaps matches TRBD1 (6 bases). Looked up from germline, CDR1 is SGHTA and CDR2 is FQGNSA. CDR3 length equals 16 residues. V was trimmed by 2 bases and J by 7 bases, leaving 15 bases between them.

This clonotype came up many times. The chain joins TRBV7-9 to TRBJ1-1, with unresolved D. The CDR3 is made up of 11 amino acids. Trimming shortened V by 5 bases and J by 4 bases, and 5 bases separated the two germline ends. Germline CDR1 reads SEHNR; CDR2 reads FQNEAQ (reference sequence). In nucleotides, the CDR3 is TGTGCCAGCAGCCCCGCCACTGAAGCTTTCTTT. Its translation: CASSPATEAFF.

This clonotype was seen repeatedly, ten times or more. The CDR3 bases are TGTGCCAGCAGCCCGAGGGGGGACAGGGCCAGTGAGCAGTTCTTC. Amino acid sequence: CASSPRGDRASEQFF. The chain combines TRBV7-9 with TRBJ2-1; 9 nucleotides line up with TRBD1. This CDR3 has 15 amino acids. Germline V CDR1 and CDR2: SEHNR, FQNEAQ (reference sequence). The J segment lost 9 bases and the V segment lost 5 bases, leaving 11 bases of the junction unmatched.

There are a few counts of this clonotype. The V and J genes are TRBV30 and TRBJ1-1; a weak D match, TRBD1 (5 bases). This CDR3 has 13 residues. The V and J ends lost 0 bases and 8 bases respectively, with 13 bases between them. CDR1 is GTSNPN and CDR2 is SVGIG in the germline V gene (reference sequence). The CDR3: CAWSVTFGTEAFF. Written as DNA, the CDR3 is TGTGCCTGGAGTGTAACTTTTGGGACGGAAGCTTTCTTT.

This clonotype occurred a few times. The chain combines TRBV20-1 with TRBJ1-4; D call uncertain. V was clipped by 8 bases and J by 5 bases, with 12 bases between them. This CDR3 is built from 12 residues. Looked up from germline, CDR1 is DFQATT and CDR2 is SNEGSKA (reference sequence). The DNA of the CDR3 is TGCAGTATCCGGGCAGAGAATGAAAAACTGTTTTTT. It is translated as CSIRAENEKLFF.

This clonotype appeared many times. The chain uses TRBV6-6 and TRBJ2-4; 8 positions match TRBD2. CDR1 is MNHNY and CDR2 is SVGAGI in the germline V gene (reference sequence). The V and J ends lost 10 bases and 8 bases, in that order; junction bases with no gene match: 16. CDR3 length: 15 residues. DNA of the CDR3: TGTGCCATTCGGGGGGGCATCCAACCAGTACACATTCAGTACTTC. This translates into CAIRGGIQPVHIQYF.

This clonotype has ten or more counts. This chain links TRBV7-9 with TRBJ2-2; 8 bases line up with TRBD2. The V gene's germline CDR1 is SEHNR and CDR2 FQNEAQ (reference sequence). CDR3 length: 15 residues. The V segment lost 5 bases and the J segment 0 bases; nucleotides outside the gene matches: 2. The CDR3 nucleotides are TGTGCCAGCAGCCGACTAGCGTCGAACACCGGGGAGCTGTTTTTT. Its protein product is CASSRLASNTGELFF.

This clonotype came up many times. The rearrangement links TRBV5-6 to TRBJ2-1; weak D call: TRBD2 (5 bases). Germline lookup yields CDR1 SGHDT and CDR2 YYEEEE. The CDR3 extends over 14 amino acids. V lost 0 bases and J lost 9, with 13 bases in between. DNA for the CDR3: TGTGCCAGCAGCTTGGGCGGGTCGGGGAGTGAGCAGTTCTTC. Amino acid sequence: CASSLGGSGSEQFF.

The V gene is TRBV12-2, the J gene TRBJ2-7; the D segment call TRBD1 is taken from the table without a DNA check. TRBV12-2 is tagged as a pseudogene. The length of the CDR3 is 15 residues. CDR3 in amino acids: CASRSGQGIVHEQYF. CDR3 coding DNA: TGTGCAAGTCGCTCGGGACAGGGAATCGTCCACGAGCAGTACTTC.

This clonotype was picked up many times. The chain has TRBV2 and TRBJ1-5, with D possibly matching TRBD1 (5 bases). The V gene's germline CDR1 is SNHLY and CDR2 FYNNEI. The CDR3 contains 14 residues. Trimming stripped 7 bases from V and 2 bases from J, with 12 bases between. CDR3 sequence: CASTRDRGNQPQHF. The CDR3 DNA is TGTGCCAGCACCAGGGACCGGGGCAATCAGCCCCAGCATTTT.

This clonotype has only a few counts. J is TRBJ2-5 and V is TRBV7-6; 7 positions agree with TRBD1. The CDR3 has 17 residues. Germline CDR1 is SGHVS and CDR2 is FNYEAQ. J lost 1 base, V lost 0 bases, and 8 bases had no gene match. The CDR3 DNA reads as TGTGCCAGCAGCTTAGCGCCGGCAGGGGGATTCCAAGAGACCCAGTACTTC. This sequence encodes CASSLAPAGGFQETQYF.

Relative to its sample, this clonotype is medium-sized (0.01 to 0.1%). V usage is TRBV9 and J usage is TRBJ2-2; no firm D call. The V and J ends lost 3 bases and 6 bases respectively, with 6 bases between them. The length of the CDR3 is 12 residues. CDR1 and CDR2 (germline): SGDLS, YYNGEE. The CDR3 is CASSAPSGELFF. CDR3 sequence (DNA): TGTGCCAGCAGCGCCCCGTCCGGGGAGCTGTTTTTT.

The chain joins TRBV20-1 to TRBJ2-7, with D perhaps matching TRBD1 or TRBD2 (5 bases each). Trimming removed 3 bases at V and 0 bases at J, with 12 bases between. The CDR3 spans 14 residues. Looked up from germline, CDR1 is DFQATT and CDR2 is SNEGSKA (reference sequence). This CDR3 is CSASPRGRSYEQYF. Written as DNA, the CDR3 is TGCAGTGCTAGTCCAAGGGGACGCTCCTACGAGCAGTACTTC.

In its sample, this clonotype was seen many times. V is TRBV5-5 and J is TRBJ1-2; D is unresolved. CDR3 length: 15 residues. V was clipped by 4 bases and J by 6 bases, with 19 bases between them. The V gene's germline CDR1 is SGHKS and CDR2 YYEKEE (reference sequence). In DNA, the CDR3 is TGTGCCAGCAGCCGGGCCCCGACATATACCCATGGCTACACCTTC. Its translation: CASSRAPTYTHGYTF.

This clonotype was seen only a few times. The CDR3 spells CSARSRQSMAYTF. The CDR3 nucleotides are TGCAGTGCTAGATCCCGACAGTCTATGGCTTACACCTTC. V gene TRBV20-1 combines with J gene TRBJ1-2, with D perhaps matching TRBD1 (5 bases). The CDR3 totals 13 residues. V lost 2 bases, J lost 11 bases, and 18 bases lay in between. Germline V lookup: CDR1 DFQATT, CDR2 SNEGSKA (reference sequence).